This T cell receptor beta chain was sequenced during a study of regulatory T cells in long-lasting Graves disease. The CDR3 consists of 14 residues. The V and J ends lost 7 bases and 0 bases respectively, with 12 bases between them. Germline CDR1 is MNHNS and CDR2 is SASEGT. TCR beta libraries were built with iRepertoire HTBI primers and Arm-PCR of CDR3 regions. One entry per CDR3 protein results from TCRdb running MiXCR on the multiplex PCR reads. The table has a few hundred thousand distinct CDR3 sequences, less than 25% seen once; the top ten hold approximately 25%. There are many counts of this clonotype. Regarding time point: persistent/refractory GD, antithyroid drugs over 5 years with positive TRAb. PBMCs provided the RNA from which the TCR library was made. Each patient gave approximately 9 milliliters of EDTA-anticoagulated peripheral blood.

The receptor comes from a female donor with Graves disease. The V gene is TRBV6-1, the J gene TRBJ1-1; tentative D call: TRBD1 (5 bases). The specimen was peripheral blood mononuclear cells (PBMCs), collected when the disease was refractory, from a patient treated with antithyroid drugs. The CDR3 DNA reads TGTGCCAGCATTATAGGGGTAGTGAACACTGAAGCTTTCTTT. Protein product: CASIIGVVNTEAFF.